The next 11 T cell receptor beta chains were all read from a single sample in a study of early T cells in non-severe SARS-CoV-2 infection. Using its own MiXCR run on the 5' RACE reads, TCRdb lists one record per CDR3 protein. Among around 99,000 distinct CDR3 sequences listed, 16% were seen once. The sample was whole blood, taken at baseline. Source of these receptors: an adult who was a healthcare worker with PCR-confirmed SARS-CoV-2 infection or an uninfected control (not recorded which).

This clonotype was seen many times. The chain carries TRBV30 and TRBJ2-3; D remains ambiguous. The CDR3 contains 13 residues. Germline values: CDR1 GTSNPN, CDR2 SVGIG (reference sequence). V lost 2 bases, J lost 0 bases, and 6 bases lay in between. The CDR3 nucleotides are TGTGCCTGGAGTCATGGTAGCACAGATACGCAGTATTTT. Amino acid sequence: CAWSHGSTDTQYF.

The rearrangement links TRBV20-1 to TRBJ2-2, with D possibly TRBD2 on 5 matching bases. This CDR3 spans 16 amino acids. V was shortened by 5 bases and J by 4 bases, with 20 bases between the two germline ends. CDR1 is DFQATT and CDR2 is SNEGSKA in the germline V gene (reference sequence). This CDR3 is CSASGLRGMSTGELFF. The CDR3 DNA reads TGCAGTGCTTCAGGCCTCCGGGGAATGAGCACCGGGGAGCTGTTTTTT.

In its sample, this clonotype was seen many times. V is TRBV6-5 and J is TRBJ1-6; weak D call: TRBD1 (6 bases). Germline V CDR1 and CDR2: MNHEY, SVGAGI. CDR3 length equals 15 residues. The ends were cut back, 6 bases at V and 11 bases at J, with 20 bases in the middle. The CDR3 region has the DNA TGTGCCAGCAGCTTACAGGGATTCACGTCGACACCCCTCCACTTT. Translating gives CASSLQGFTSTPLHF.

This clonotype was picked up a small number of times. This chain uses TRBV20-1 with TRBJ1-1; TRBD1 matches 7 bases. Germline CDR1 and CDR2: DFQATT and SNEGSKA (reference sequence). This CDR3 has 13 residues. Trimming removed 6 bases from V and 1 base from J; junction bases left unmatched: 5. CDR3 sequence (DNA): TGCAGTGCAACAACAGGGGCGAACACTGAAGCTTTCTTT. It translates to CSATTGANTEAFF.

The V call is TRBV7-9, the J call TRBJ1-5; D perhaps matches TRBD1 (5 bases). Trimming took 3 bases from V and 7 from J, leaving 16 bases between them. Per germline, CDR1 SEHNR and CDR2 FQNEAQ (reference sequence). The CDR3 totals 15 residues. CDR3 residues: CASSLGDHRTQPQHF. For the CDR3, the DNA is TGTGCCAGCAGCTTGGGGGACCACAGGACCCAGCCCCAGCATTTT.

The J gene is TRBJ2-7, the V gene TRBV2, with D perhaps TRBD2 (7 bases). Trimming removed 7 bases at V and 5 bases at J, with 12 bases between. This CDR3 spans 12 amino acids. Germline V lookup: CDR1 SNHLY, CDR2 FYNNEI. CDR3 coding DNA: TGTGCCAGCACCAAGGGGGGGAACGAGCAGTACTTC. It codes for CASTKGGNEQYF.

The sample holds a few counts of this clonotype. This chain joins TRBV24-1 and TRBJ2-1, with 11 nucleotides matching TRBD2. V trimming: 5 bases; J trimming: 8 bases; junction bases outside the gene matches: 10. CDR1 KGHDR and CDR2 SFDVKD come from the germline V gene. The length of the CDR3 is 16 residues. CDR3 region: CATSAQRLAGFDEQFF. CDR3 coding DNA: TGTGCCACCAGTGCTCAAAGACTAGCGGGATTCGATGAGCAGTTCTTC.

The V call is TRBV28, the J call TRBJ1-2; 9 nucleotides agree with TRBD1. V was pared by 3 bases and J by 4 bases, with 24 bases of the junction left unmatched. CDR3 length equals 21 residues. Germline values: CDR1 MDHEN, CDR2 SYDVKM. CDR3: CASSFSYVLGNSQGAVYGYTF. Written as DNA, the CDR3 is TGTGCCAGCAGTTTCTCTTACGTTCTCGGGAACTCACAGGGGGCAGTCTATGGCTACACCTTC.

This clonotype was recorded at least ten times. The chain links TRBV6-5 to TRBJ2-7, with TRBD1 identical over 9 bases. Losses at the gene ends were 6 bases for V and 7 bases for J; bases not matched to a gene: 1. Per the germline V gene, CDR1 is MNHEY and CDR2 is SVGAGI. This CDR3 is built from 11 residues. The CDR3, as DNA: TGTGCCAGCAGGACAGGGGGGGAGCAGTACTTC. Protein product: CASRTGGEQYF.

This clonotype was counted many times. The chain employs TRBV9 and TRBJ2-7; D might be TRBD2 (6 bases). The germline gives CDR1 SGDLS, CDR2 YYNGEE. V lost 1 base to trimming and J lost 3 bases, with 14 bases between them. The CDR3 has 15 amino acids. CDR3 DNA sequence: TGTGCCAGCAGCGTATCGGGACTCCAAGGCTACGAGCAGTACTTC. This codes for CASSVSGLQGYEQYF.

This clonotype came up a few times. The chain carries TRBV18 and TRBJ2-3; D is unresolved. This CDR3 has 14 amino acids. CDR1 and CDR2 from the germline V gene are KGHSH and LQKENI. V gave up 6 bases and J gave up 0 bases, with 10 bases separating them. The CDR3 spells CASSPTASTDTQYF. CDR3 nucleotide sequence: TGTGCCAGCTCTCCCACGGCTAGCACAGATACGCAGTATTTT. The whole variable domain, remainder taken from reference TRBV18 and TRBJ2-3, is NAGVMQNPRHLVRRRGQEARLRCSPMKGHSHVYWYRQLPEEGLKFMVYLQKENIIDESGMPKERFSAEFPKEGPSILRIQQVVRGDSAAYFCASSPTASTDTQYFGPGTRLTVL.